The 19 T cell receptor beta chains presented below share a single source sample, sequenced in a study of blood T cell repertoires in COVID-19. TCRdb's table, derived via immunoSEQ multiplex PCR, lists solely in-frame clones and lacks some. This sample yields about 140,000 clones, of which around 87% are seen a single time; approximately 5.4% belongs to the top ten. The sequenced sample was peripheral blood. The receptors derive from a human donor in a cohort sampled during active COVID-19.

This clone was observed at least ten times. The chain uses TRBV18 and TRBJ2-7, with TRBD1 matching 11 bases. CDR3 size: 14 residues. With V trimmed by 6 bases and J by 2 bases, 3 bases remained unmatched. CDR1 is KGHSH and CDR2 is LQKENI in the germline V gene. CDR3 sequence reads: CASSGQGDTYEQYF. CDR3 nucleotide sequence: TGTGCCAGCTCGGGACAGGGGGATACCTACGAGCAGTACTTC.

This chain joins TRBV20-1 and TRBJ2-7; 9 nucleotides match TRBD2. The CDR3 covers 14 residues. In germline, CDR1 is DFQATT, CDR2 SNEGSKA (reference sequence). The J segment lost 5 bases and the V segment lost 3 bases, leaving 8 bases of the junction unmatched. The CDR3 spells CSASPWTSENEQYF. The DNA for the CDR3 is TGCAGTGCTAGTCCGTGGACTAGCGAGAACGAGCAGTACTTC.

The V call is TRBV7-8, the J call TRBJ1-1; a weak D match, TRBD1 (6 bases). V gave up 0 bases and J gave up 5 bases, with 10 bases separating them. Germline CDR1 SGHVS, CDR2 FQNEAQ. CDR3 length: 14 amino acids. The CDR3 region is CASSLAGARTEAFF. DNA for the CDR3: TGTGCCAGCAGCTTAGCGGGGGCTCGAACTGAAGCTTTCTTT.

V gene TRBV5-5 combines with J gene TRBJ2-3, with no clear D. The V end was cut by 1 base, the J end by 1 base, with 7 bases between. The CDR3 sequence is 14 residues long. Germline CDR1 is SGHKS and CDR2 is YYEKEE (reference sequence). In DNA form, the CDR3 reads TGTGCCAGCAGCTTGCTTCAGGGCACAGATACGCAGTATTTT. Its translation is CASSLLQGTDTQYF.

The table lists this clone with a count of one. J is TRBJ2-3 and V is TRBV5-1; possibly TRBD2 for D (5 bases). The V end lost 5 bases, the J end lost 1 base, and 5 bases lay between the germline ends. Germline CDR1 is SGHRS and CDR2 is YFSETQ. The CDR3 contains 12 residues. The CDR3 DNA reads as TGCGCCAGCAGACTAGGCACAGATACGCAGTATTTT. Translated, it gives CASRLGTDTQYF. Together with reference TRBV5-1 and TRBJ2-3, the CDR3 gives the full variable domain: KAGVTQTPRYLIKTRGQQVTLSCSPISGHRSVSWYQQTPGQGLQFLFEYFSETQRNKGNFPGRFSGRQFSNSRSEMNVSTLELGDSALYLCASRLGTDTQYFGPGTRLTVL.

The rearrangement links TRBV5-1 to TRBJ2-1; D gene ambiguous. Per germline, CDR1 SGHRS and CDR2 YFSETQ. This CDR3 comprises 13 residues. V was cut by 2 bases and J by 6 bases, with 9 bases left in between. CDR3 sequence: CASSFLRINEQFF. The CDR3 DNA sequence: TGCGCCAGCAGCTTCCTGCGGATCAATGAGCAGTTCTTC.

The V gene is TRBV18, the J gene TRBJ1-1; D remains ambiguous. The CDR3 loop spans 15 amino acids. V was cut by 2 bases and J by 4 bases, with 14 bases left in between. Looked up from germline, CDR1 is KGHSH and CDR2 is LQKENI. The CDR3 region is CASSPAQGGATEAFF. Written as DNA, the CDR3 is TGTGCCAGCTCACCAGCTCAAGGAGGAGCCACTGAAGCTTTCTTT.

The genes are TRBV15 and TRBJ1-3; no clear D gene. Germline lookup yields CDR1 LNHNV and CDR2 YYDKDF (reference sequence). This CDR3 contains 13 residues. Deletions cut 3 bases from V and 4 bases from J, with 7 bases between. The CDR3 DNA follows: TGTGCCACCAGCAGGGAACAGGGAAACACCATATATTTT. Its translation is CATSREQGNTIYF.

In DNA form, the CDR3 reads TGTGCCAGCAGCTCCTTACTTAGCCCAATGGATGAGCAGTTCTTC. It is translated as CASSSLLSPMDEQFF. The chain links TRBV7-3 to TRBJ2-1; D is uncertain. In germline, CDR1 is SGHTA, CDR2 FQGTGA. Trimming removed 4 bases from V and 8 bases from J, with 18 bases in between. The CDR3 contains 15 residues.

CDR3 DNA sequence: TGCGCCAGCAGCGACGGGGGGTCTTACAATGAGCAGTTCTTC. Translating it yields CASSDGGSYNEQFF. The chain links TRBV10-2 to TRBJ2-1; 7 bases map to TRBD2. With V trimmed by 6 bases and J by 4 bases, 6 bases remained unmatched. This CDR3 region has 14 residues. Germline lookup yields CDR1 WSHSY and CDR2 SAAADI.

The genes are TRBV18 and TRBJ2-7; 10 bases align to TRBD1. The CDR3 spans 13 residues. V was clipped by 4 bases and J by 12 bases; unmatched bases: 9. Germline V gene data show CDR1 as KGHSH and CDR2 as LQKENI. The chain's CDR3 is CASSLGQGGEGYF. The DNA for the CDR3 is TGTGCCAGCTCACTCGGACAGGGGGGAGAGGGGTACTTC.

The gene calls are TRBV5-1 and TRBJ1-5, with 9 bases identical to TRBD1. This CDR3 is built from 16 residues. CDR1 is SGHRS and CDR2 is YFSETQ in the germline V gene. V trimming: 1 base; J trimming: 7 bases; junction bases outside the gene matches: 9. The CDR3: CASSLRGQGKGQPQHF. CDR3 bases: TGCGCCAGCAGCTTGCGTGGACAGGGGAAAGGGCAGCCCCAGCATTTT.

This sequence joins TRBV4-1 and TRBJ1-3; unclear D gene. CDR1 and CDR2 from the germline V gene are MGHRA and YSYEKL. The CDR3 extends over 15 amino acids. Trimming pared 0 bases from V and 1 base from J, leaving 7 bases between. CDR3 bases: TGCGCCAGCAGCCAAGAGGCGGGATCTGGAAACACCATATATTTT. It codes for CASSQEAGSGNTIYF.

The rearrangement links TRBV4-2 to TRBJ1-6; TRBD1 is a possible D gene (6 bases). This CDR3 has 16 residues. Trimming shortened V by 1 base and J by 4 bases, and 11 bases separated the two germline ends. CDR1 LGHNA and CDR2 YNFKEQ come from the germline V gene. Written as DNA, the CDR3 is TGTGCCAGCAGCCAAGTTCGAGGACAGTATAATTCACCCCTCCACTTT. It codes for CASSQVRGQYNSPLHF.

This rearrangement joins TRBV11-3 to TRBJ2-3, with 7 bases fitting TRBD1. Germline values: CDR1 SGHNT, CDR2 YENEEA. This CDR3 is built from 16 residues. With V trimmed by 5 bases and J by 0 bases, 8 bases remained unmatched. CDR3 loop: CASSLGQADSTDTQYF. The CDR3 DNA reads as TGTGCCAGCAGCCTTGGACAGGCCGATAGCACAGATACGCAGTATTTT.

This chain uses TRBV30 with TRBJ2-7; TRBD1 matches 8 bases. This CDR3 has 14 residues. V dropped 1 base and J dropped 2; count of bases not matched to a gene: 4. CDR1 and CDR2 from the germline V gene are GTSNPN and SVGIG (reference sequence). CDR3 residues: CAWSGGTGTYEQYF. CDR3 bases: TGTGCCTGGAGTGGGGGGACAGGAACCTACGAGCAGTACTTC.

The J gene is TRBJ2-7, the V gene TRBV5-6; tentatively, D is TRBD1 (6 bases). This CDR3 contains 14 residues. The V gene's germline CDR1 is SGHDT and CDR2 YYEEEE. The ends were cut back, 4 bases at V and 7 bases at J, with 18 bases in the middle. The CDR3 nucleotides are TGTGCCAGCAGCCCGGACAGCGGCTTTTGGGAGCAGTACTTC. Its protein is CASSPDSGFWEQYF.

The CDR3, as DNA: TGTGCCACCAGCAGACAGGGACTAGTTGGCTACGAGCAGTACTTC. Residues: CATSRQGLVGYEQYF. The chain is built from TRBV15 and TRBJ2-7; 8 nucleotides align to TRBD2. V gave up 2 bases and J gave up 3 bases; unmatched junction bases: 6. In germline, CDR1 is LNHNV, CDR2 YYDKDF (reference sequence). This CDR3 spans 15 amino acids. The entire variable domain, with the rest obtained from reference TRBV15 and TRBJ2-7, is as follows: DAMVIQNPRYQVTQFGKPVTLSCSQTLNHNVMYWYQQKSSQAPKLLFHYYDKDFNNEADTPDNFQSRRPNTSFCFLDIRSPGLGDTAMYLCATSRQGLVGYEQYFGPGTRLTVT.

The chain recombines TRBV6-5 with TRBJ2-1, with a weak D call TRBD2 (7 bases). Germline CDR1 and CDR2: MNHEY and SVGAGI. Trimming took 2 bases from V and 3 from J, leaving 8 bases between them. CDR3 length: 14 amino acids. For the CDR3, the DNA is TGTGCCAGCAGTTACAGGGGGGGCTACAATGAGCAGTTCTTC. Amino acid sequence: CASSYRGGYNEQFF.